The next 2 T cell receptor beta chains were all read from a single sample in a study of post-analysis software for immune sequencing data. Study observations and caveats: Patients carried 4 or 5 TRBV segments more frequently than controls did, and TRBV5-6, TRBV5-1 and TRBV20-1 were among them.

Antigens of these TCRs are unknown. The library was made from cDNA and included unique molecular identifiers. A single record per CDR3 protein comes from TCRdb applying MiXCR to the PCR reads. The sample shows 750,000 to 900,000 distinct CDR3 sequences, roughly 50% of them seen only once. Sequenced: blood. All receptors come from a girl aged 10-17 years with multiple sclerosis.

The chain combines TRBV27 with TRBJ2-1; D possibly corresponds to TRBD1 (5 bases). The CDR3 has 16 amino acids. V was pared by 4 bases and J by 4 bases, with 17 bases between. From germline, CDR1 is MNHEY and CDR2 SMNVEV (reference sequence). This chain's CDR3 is CASSSLAWGDYNEQFF. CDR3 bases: TGTGCCAGCAGTTCTCTTGCGTGGGGCGATTACAATGAGCAGTTCTTC.

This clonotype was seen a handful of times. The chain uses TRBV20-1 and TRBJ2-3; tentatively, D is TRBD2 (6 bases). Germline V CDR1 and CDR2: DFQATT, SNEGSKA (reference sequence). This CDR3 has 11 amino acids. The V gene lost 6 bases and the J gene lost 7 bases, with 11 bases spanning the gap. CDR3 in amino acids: CSALGTYTQYF. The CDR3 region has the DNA TGCAGTGCCCTCGGGACTTATACGCAGTATTTT.